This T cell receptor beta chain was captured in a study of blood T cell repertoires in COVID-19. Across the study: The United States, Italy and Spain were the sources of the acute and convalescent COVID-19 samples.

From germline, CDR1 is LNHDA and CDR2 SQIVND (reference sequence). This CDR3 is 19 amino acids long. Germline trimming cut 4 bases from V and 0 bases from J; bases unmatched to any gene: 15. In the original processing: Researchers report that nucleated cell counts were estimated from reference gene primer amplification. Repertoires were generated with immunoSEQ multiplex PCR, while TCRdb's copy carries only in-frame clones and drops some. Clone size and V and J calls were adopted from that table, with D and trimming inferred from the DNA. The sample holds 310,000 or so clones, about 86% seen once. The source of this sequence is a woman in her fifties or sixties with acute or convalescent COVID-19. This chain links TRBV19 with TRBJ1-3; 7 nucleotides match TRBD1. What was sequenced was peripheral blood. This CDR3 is CASSTSWGQRGFSGNTIYF. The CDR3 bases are TGTGCCAGTAGTACGTCGTGGGGACAGAGGGGATTCTCTGGAAACACCATATATTTT.